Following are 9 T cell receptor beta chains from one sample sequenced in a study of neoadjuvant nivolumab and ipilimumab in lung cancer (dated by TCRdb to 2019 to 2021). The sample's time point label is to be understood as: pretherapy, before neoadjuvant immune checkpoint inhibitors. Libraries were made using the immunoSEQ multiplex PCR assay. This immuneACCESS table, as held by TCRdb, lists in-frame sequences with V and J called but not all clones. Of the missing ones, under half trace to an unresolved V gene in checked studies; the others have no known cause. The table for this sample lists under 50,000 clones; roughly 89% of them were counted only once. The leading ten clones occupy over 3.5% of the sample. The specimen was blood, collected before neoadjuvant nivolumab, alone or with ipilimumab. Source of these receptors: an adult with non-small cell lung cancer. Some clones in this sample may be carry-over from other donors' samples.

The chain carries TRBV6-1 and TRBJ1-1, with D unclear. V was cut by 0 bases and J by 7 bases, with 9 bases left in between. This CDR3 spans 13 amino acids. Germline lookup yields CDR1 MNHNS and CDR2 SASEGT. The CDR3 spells CASSEAGLSEAFF. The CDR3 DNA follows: TGTGCCAGCAGTGAAGCAGGGTTGAGTGAAGCTTTCTTT.

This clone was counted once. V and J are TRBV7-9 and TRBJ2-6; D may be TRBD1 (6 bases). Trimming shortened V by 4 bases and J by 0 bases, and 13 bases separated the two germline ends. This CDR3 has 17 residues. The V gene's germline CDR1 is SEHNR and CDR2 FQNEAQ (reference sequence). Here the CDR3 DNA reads TGTGCCAGCAGCTACTACAGGGATGGCTCTGGGGCCAACGTCCTGACTTTC. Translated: CASSYYRDGSGANVLTF.

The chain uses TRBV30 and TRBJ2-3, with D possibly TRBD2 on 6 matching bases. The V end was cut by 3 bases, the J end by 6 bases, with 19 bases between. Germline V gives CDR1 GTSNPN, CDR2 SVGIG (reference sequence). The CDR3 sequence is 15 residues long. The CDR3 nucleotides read TGTGCCTGGAGCGCCCCCGGGGGAGAATGGGATACGCAGTATTTT. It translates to CAWSAPGGEWDTQYF.

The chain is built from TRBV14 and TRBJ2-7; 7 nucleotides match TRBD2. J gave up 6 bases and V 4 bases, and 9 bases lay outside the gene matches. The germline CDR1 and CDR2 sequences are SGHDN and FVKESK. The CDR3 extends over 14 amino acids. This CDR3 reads CASSPRTRAGEQYF. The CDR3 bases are TGTGCCAGCAGCCCCCGGACTAGGGCGGGCGAGCAGTACTTC.

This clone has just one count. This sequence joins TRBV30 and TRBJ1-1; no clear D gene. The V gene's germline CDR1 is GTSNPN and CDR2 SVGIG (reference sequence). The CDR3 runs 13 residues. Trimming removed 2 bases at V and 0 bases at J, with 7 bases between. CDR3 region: CAWSSALNTEAFF. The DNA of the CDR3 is TGTGCCTGGAGTAGTGCATTGAACACTGAAGCTTTCTTT. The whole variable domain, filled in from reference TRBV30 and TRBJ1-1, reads SQTIHQWPATLVQPVGSPLSLECTVEGTSNPNLYWYRQAAGRGLQLLFYSVGIGQISSEVPQNLSASRPQDRQFILSSKKLLLSDSGFYLCAWSSALNTEAFFGQGTRLTVV.

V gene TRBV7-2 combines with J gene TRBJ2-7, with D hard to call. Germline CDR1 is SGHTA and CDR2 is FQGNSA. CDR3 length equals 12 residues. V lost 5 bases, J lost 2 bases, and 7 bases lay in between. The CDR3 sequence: CASSTPTYEQYF. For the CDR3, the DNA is TGTGCCAGCAGCACGCCTACCTACGAGCAGTACTTC.

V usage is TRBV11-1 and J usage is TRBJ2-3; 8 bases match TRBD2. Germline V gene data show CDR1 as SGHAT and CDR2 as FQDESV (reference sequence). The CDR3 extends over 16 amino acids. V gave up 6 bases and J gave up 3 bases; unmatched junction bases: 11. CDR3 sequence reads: CASRDQPAGVTDTQYF. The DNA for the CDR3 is TGTGCCAGCAGGGACCAGCCAGCGGGAGTAACAGATACGCAGTATTTT.

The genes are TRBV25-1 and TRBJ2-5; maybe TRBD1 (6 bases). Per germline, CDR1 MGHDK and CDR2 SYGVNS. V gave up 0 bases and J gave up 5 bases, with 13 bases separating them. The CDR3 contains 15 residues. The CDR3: CASSEYKGQGETQYF. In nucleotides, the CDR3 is TGTGCCAGCAGTGAATACAAGGGTCAGGGGGAGACCCAGTACTTC.

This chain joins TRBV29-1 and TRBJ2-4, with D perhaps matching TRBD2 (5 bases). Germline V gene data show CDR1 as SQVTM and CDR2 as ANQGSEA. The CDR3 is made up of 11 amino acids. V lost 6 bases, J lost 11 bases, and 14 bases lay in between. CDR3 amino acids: CSVEDPSLQYF. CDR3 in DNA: TGCAGCGTCGAGGACCCTAGCCTTCAGTACTTC.